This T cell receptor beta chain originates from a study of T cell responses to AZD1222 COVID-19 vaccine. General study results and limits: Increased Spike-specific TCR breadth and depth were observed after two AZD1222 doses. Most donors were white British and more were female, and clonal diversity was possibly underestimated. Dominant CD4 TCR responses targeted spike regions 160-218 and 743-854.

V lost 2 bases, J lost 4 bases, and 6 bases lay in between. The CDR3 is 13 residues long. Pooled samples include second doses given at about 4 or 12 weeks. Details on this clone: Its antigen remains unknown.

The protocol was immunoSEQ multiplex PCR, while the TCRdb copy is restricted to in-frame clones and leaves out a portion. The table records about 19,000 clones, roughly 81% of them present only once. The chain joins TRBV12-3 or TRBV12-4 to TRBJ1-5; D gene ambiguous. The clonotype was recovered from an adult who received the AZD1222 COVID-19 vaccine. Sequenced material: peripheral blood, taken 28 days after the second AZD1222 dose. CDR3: CASSLKVNQPQHF. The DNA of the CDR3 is TGTGCCAGCAGTTTAAAGGTAAATCAGCCCCAGCATTTT.